This TCR beta chain was retrieved from a study of cytomegalovirus exposure and HLA in healthy donors. Study conclusions and caveats: V- and J-gene trimming of TCR beta was linked (in a later analysis) to a missense DCLRE1C variant.

The V gene end was trimmed by 5 bases and the J gene end by 0 bases; junction bases not matched to a gene: 7. The germline V gene has CDR1 MDHEN and CDR2 SYDVKM. The CDR3 contains 16 residues. Both 60 Vbeta primers and 13 Jbeta primers went into the PCR. Here immunoSEQ multiplex PCR was the method, and the copy in TCRdb shows in-frame clones only, minus some. Among some 120,000 clones listed, 70% to 80% were seen once. As for this clone: Its antigen is as yet unknown.

The sample was PBMCs. This chain connects TRBV28 to TRBJ1-5; 7 bases are a match to TRBD1. The receptor's source is a woman under 30 in good health and CMV-seronegative. The CDR3 is CASSGGQVHSNQPQHF. DNA for the CDR3: TGTGCCAGCAGTGGCGGACAGGTTCATAGCAATCAGCCCCAGCATTTT.